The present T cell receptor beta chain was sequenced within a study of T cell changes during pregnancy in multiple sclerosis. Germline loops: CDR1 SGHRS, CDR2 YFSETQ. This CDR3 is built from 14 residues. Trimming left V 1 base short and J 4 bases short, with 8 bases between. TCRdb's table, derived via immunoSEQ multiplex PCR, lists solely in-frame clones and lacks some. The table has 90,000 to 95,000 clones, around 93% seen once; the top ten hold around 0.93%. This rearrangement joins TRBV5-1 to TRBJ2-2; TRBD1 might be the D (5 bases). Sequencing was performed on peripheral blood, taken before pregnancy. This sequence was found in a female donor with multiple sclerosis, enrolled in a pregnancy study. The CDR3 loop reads CASSLTGITGELFF. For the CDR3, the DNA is TGCGCCAGCAGCTTGACAGGCATCACCGGGGAGCTGTTTTTT.